These T cell receptor beta chains were read from a single sample in a study of blood T cell repertoires in COVID-19. Method: immunoSEQ multiplex PCR; TCRdb's copy keeps in-frame clones and lacks some. The data hold 200,000 to 250,000 clones, with around 90% observed a single time. Sequencing was carried out using PBMCs or T cells enriched from blood (not recorded which). The receptors stem from a man aged 30-40 years in a cohort exposed to, infected with or recovered from COVID-19 (not recorded which). Both conserved end residues are part of each CDR3.

v_call,j_call,cdr3_aa
TRBV5-3,TRBJ1-5,CARSPTPGDPTGNQPQHF
TRBV27,TRBJ1-1,CASRLGQLNTEAFF
TRBV11-1,TRBJ1-2,CASSVVQLSNYGYTF
TRBV27,TRBJ1-2,CASSFIRGATNYGYTF
TRBV7-9,TRBJ2-1,CASSSNQGSYNEQFF
TRBV4-1,TRBJ2-7,CASSQRGAGSSYEQYF
TRBV9,TRBJ2-7,CASSVTGTSGSYEQYF
TRBV29-1,TRBJ2-7,CSYSPASPSVEQYF
TRBV6-1,TRBJ1-5,CASSDRGNQPQHF
TRBV7-9,TRBJ2-1,CASSLAGSSYNEQFF
TRBV28,TRBJ2-2,CASSLLAGELFF
TRBV7-2,TRBJ2-2,CASSLAPGTGELFF
TRBV19,TRBJ1-5,CASSIDRRHNQPQHF
TRBV7-7,TRBJ2-1,CASSPDGVSYNEQFF
TRBV3-1/TRBV3-2,TRBJ2-6,CASSRFPGGWANVLTF